The rows below give T cell receptor beta chains drawn from one sample of a study of shared clonotypes between healthy human individuals. Here immunoSEQ multiplex PCR was the method, and the copy in TCRdb shows in-frame clones only, minus some. The table lists under 2,000,000 clones, around 96% of them singletons. The sample taken for sequencing was naive CD8+ T cells sorted from blood. These receptors all stem from a man younger than 30 in good health. Each CDR3 is given with its conserved first and last residue. A D gene is named only where the DNA matches it firmly. Clone size is stated in some rows and not others, as once, few, many or a class when expanded.

D	V	size	J	CDR3	DNA
TRBD1	TRBV28	-	TRBJ1-1	CASGFQGVLHTEAFF	TGTGCCAGCGGATTCCAGGGGGTATTGCACACTGAAGCTTTCTTT
-	TRBV13	-	TRBJ2-1	CASSGLEDTLEQFF	TGTGCCAGCAGCGGGTTGGAAGACACCCTTGAGCAGTTCTTC
-	TRBV7-2	once	TRBJ1-5	CASSYLVVSRGDQPQHF	TGTGCCAGCAGCTACCTAGTGGTCTCTCGGGGGGATCAGCCCCAGCATTTT
-	TRBV15	-	TRBJ2-7	CATSRNWEGVYEQYF	TGTGCCACCAGCAGGAACTGGGAGGGGGTCTACGAGCAGTACTTC
TRBD2	TRBV5-4	-	TRBJ2-1	CASSYTGLAMGEQFF	TGTGCCAGCAGCTATACGGGACTAGCCATGGGTGAGCAGTTCTTC
-	TRBV2	-	TRBJ2-7	CASSDIGGEQYF	TGTGCCAGCAGTGACATAGGGGGCGAGCAGTACTTC
-	TRBV2	-	TRBJ2-7	CASSDYKSAYEQYF	TGTGCCAGCAGTGACTATAAATCCGCCTACGAGCAGTACTTC
TRBD2	TRBV28	-	TRBJ2-1	CASTSPPSSGIEQFF	TGTGCCAGCACTTCACCACCTTCTAGCGGGATTGAGCAGTTCTTC
TRBD2	TRBV5-1	-	TRBJ2-1	CASSLAASGGYNEQFF	TGCGCCAGCAGCTTGGCGGCTAGCGGGGGTTACAATGAGCAGTTCTTC
-	TRBV7-9	-	TRBJ2-1	CASSLGQAYEQFF	TGTGCCAGCAGCTTAGGACAGGCCTATGAGCAGTTCTTC
-	TRBV25-1	once	TRBJ1-5	CASSRKPQHF	TGTGCCAGCAGTAGGAAGCCCCAGCATTTT
-	TRBV6-4	-	TRBJ2-5	CASSDSGEEETQYF	TGTGCCAGCAGTGACTCTGGGGAGGAAGAGACCCAGTACTTC
-	TRBV6-5	-	TRBJ2-2	CASSWGYKGTGELFF	TGTGCCAGCAGTTGGGGCTACAAGGGCACCGGGGAGCTGTTTTTT
-	TRBV7-8	-	TRBJ1-5	CASSSTDSNQPQHF	TGTGCCAGCAGCTCGACGGATAGCAATCAGCCCCAGCATTTT
-	TRBV19	-	TRBJ1-2	CASSIGSALYGYTF	TGTGCCAGTAGTATAGGATCCGCCCTCTATGGCTACACCTTC
-	TRBV7-9	-	TRBJ1-1	CASLGGGYEAFF	TGTGCCAGCCTGGGGGGTGGATATGAAGCTTTCTTT
-	TRBV5-1	once	TRBJ1-3	CASSLDQGTGNTIYF	TGCGCCAGCAGCTTGGATCAGGGTACTGGAAACACCATATATTTT
-	TRBV7-9	-	TRBJ1-2	CASSLGDYGYTF	TGTGCCAGCAGCTTAGGTGACTATGGCTACACCTTC
TRBD2	TRBV9	-	TRBJ2-3	CASSVNLRPQAGVADTQYF	TGTGCCAGCAGCGTAAATCTTCGACCGCAAGCGGGAGTTGCAGATACGCAGTATTTT
-	TRBV5-1	-	TRBJ1-5	CASSLYTQPQHF	TGCGCCAGCAGCTTATACACTCAGCCCCAGCATTTT
TRBD1	TRBV28	-	TRBJ1-1	CASSFYQGATEAFF	TGTGCCAGCAGTTTTTATCAGGGGGCGACTGAAGCTTTCTTT
TRBD1	TRBV2	-	TRBJ2-5	CASNPPTGLETQYF	TGTGCCAGCAACCCCCCGACAGGGCTAGAGACCCAGTACTTC
TRBD1	TRBV7-6	-	TRBJ2-5	CASSRDREETQYF	TGTGCCAGCAGCCGGGACAGAGAAGAGACCCAGTACTTC
-	TRBV15	-	TRBJ2-2	CAERPPGYPAGDNTGELFF	TGTGCCGAGCGGCCACCGGGGTATCCTGCAGGGGATAACACCGGGGAGCTGTTTTTT
TRBD1	TRBV6-5	once	TRBJ2-7	CASSWSGGASYEQYF	TGTGCCAGCAGTTGGTCAGGGGGCGCCTCCTACGAGCAGTACTTC
-	TRBV11-2	once	TRBJ2-5	CASSSLGVGLQETQYF	TGTGCCAGCAGCTCCCTGGGGGTCGGGCTTCAAGAGACCCAGTACTTC
TRBD1	TRBV27	-	TRBJ1-5	CATGHQGDQPQHF	TGTGCCACTGGACATCAGGGGGATCAGCCCCAGCATTTT
TRBD1	TRBV4-1	-	TRBJ2-7	CASSQTGQGFYEQYF	TGCGCCAGCAGCCAGACGGGACAGGGTTTCTACGAGCAGTACTTC
-	TRBV2	-	TRBJ2-7	CASSERAGVIREQYF	TGTGCCAGCAGTGAAAGGGCAGGGGTAATTCGGGAGCAGTACTTC
TRBD1	TRBV7-2	-	TRBJ1-6	CASSLAGVGQGSYNSPLHF	TGTGCCAGCAGCTTAGCGGGCGTCGGACAGGGCTCCTATAATTCACCCCTCCACTTT
-	TRBV5-6	-	TRBJ2-7	CASSHMSGQYF	TGTGCCAGCAGCCACATGAGTGGGCAGTACTTC
-	TRBV2	-	TRBJ2-1	CASSGWASLNEQFF	TGTGCCAGCAGTGGTTGGGCTTCCTTGAATGAGCAGTTCTTC
-	TRBV13	-	TRBJ1-1	CASSLERPSPFF	TGTGCCAGCAGCTTAGAACGACCGAGCCCTTTTTTT
TRBD2	TRBV27	-	TRBJ2-1	CASTGLAGDEQFF	TGTGCCAGCACCGGACTAGCGGGAGACGAGCAGTTCTTC
-	TRBV4-3	-	TRBJ2-7	CASSQDSGPRYEQYF	TGCGCCAGCAGCCAAGATTCAGGCCCCCGGTACGAGCAGTACTTC
-	TRBV7-8	-	TRBJ2-7	CASSFLPGGAYEQYF	TGTGCCAGCAGCTTCCTCCCAGGGGGGGCCTACGAGCAGTACTTC
-	TRBV5-4	-	TRBJ2-1	CASSSWTVEQFF	TGTGCCAGCAGCTCCTGGACTGTTGAGCAGTTCTTC
TRBD1	TRBV7-6	-	TRBJ1-5	CASSLSEGGAGNQPQHF	TGTGCCAGCAGCTTGAGTGAAGGGGGCGCAGGCAATCAGCCCCAGCATTTT
-	TRBV5-6	-	TRBJ1-3	CASSSPYVGNTIYF	TGTGCCAGCAGCTCTCCCTACGTCGGAAACACCATATATTTT
-	TRBV7-9	-	TRBJ2-5	CASSSGDIQETQYF	TGTGCCAGCAGCTCAGGGGACATCCAAGAGACCCAGTACTTC
TRBD2	TRBV27	-	TRBJ2-2	CASSFAGGPPGELFF	TGTGCCAGCAGTTTCGCGGGGGGTCCCCCCGGGGAGCTGTTTTTT
-	TRBV11-2	-	TRBJ1-2	CASSLSPRGDSYGYTF	TGTGCCAGCAGCCTCTCCCCAAGGGGAGACTCTTATGGCTACACCTTC
TRBD2	TRBV27	-	TRBJ2-1	CASSLGLAGVNEQFF	TGTGCCAGCAGTTTGGGACTAGCGGGAGTCAATGAGCAGTTCTTC
TRBD2	TRBV19	-	TRBJ2-1	CASSIDRTSGYPNEQFF	TGTGCCAGTAGTATAGATCGGACTAGCGGGTACCCCAATGAGCAGTTCTTC
-	TRBV29-1	-	TRBJ1-1	CSVDSGDTEAFF	TGCAGCGTTGATTCCGGGGACACTGAAGCTTTCTTT
TRBD2	TRBV7-8	-	TRBJ2-5	CASSLGLAGTYQETQYF	TGTGCCAGCAGCTTAGGGCTAGCGGGGACCTACCAAGAGACCCAGTACTTC
-	TRBV29-1	-	TRBJ2-1	CSVDRVPVVGEQFF	TGCAGCGTGGATCGGGTCCCCGTGGTCGGTGAGCAGTTCTTC
-	TRBV9	-	TRBJ1-1	CASSVDPRENTEAFF	TGTGCCAGCAGCGTAGACCCCAGGGAAAACACTGAAGCTTTCTTT
-	TRBV6-1	-	TRBJ1-1	CASSPYTGQLEAFF	TGTGCCAGCAGCCCATACACCGGACAGCTTGAAGCTTTCTTT
-	TRBV28	-	TRBJ2-5	CASSPGNQETQYF	TGTGCCAGCAGCCCGGGAAACCAAGAGACCCAGTACTTC